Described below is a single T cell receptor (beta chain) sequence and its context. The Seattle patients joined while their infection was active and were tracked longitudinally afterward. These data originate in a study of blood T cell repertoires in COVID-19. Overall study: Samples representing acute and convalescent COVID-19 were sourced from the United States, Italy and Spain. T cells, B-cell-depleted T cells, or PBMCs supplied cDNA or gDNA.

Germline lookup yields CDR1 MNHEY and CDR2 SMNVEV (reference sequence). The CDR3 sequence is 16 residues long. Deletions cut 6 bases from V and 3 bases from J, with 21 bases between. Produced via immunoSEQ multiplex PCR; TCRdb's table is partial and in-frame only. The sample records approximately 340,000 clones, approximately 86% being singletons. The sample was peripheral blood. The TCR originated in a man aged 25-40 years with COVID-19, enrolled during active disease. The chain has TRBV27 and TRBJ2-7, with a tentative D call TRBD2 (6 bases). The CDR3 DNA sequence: TGTGCCAGCAGACCTACCGACCGGGACTCATACTACGAGCAGTACTTC. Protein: CASRPTDRDSYYEQYF.